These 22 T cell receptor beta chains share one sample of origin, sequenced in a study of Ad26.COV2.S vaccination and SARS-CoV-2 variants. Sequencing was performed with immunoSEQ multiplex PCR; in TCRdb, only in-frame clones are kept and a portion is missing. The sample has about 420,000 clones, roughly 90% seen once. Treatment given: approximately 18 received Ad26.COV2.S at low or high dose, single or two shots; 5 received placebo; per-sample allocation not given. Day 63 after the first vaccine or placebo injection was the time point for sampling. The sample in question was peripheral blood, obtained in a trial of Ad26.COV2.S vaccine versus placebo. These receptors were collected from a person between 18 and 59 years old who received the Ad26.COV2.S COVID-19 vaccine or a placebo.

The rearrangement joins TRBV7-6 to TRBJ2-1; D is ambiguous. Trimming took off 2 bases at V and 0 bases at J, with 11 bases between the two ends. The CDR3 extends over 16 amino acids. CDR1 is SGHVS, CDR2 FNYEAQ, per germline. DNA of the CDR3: TGTGCCAGCAGCTTACGCGGCGGTACCTCCTACAATGAGCAGTTCTTC. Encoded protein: CASSLRGGTSYNEQFF.

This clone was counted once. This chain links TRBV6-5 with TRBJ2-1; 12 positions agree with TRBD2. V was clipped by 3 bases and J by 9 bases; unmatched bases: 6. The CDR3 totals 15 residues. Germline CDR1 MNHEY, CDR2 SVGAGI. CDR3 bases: TGTGCCAGCAGTTATGCGGCTAGCGGGGGGGTTGAGCAGTTCTTC. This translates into CASSYAASGGVEQFF.

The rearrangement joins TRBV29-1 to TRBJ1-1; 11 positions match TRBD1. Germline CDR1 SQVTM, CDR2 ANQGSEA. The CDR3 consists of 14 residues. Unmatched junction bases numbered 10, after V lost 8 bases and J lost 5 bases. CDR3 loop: CSTGQGALGTEAFF. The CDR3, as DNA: TGCAGCACCGGACAGGGGGCTCTCGGGACTGAAGCTTTCTTT.

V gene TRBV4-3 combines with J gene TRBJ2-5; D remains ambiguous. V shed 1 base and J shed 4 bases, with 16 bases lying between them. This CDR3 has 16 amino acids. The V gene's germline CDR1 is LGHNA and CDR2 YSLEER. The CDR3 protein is CASSQGYLDPIETQYF. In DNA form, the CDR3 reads TGCGCCAGCAGCCAAGGGTACCTTGATCCAATAGAGACCCAGTACTTC.

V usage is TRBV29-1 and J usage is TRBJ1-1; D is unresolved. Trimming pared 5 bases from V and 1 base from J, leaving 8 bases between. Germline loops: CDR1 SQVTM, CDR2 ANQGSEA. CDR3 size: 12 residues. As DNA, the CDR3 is TGCAGCGTTTTAACTGCGAACACTGAAGCTTTCTTT. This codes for CSVLTANTEAFF.

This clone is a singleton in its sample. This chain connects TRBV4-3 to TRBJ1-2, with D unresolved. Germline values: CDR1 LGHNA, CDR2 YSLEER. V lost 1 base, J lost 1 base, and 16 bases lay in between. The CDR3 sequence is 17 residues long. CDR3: CASSQGRSRLINYGYTF. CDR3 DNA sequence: TGCGCCAGCAGCCAAGGAAGAAGCAGGCTAATTAACTATGGCTACACCTTC.

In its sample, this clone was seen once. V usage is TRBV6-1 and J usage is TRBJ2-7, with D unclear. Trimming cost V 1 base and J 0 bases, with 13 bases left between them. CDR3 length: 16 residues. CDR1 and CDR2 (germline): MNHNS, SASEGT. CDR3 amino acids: CASSEGPTVPSYEQYF. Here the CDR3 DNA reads TGTGCCAGCAGTGAAGGACCCACCGTCCCCTCCTACGAGCAGTACTTC.

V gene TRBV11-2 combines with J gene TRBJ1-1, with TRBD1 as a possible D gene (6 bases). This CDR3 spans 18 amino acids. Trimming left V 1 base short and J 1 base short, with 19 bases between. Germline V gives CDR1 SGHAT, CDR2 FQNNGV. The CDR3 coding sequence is TGTGCCAGCAGCTTAGTCTTTGTTCTCGGGACAAGGAACACTGAAGCTTTCTTT. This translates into CASSLVFVLGTRNTEAFF. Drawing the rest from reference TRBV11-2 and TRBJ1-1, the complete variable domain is EAGVAQSPRYKIIEKRQSVAFWCNPISGHATLYWYQQILGQGPKLLIQFQNNGVVDDSQLPKDRFSAERLKGVDSTLKIQPAKLEDSAVYLCASSLVFVLGTRNTEAFFGQGTRLTVV.

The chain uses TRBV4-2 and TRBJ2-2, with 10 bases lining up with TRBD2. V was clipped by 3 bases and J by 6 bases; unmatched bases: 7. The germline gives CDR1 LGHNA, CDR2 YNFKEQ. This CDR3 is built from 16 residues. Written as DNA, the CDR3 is TGTGCCAGCAGCCAGCCGGAGCGGGGGGGCCCCGGGGAGCTGTTTTTT. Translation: CASSQPERGGPGELFF.

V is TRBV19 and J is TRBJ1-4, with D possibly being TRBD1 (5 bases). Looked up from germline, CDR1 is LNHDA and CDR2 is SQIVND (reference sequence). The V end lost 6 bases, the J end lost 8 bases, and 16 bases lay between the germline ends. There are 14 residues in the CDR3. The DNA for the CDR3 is TGTGCCAGTAGGGGGCCCTTGCGAGAAGAAAAACTGTTTTTT. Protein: CASRGPLREEKLFF.

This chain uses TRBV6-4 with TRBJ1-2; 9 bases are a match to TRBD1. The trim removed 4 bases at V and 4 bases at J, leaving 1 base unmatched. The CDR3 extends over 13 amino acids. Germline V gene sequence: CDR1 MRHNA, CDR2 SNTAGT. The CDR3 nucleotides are TGTGCCAGCAGTGTGGACAGGGGCTATGGCTACACCTTC. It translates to CASSVDRGYGYTF.

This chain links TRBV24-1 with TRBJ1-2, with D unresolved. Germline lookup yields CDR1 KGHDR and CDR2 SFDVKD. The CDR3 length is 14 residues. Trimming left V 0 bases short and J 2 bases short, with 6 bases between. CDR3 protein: CATSDLTENYGYTF. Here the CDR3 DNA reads TGTGCCACCAGTGATTTGACAGAAAACTATGGCTACACCTTC.

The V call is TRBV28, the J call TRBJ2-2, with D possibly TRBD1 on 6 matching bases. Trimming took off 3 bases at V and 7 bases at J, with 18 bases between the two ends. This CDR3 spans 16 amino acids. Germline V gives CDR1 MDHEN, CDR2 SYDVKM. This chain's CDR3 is CASSFGQGLLSGELFF. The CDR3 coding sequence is TGTGCCAGCAGTTTCGGGCAGGGGTTACTCAGCGGGGAGCTGTTTTTT.

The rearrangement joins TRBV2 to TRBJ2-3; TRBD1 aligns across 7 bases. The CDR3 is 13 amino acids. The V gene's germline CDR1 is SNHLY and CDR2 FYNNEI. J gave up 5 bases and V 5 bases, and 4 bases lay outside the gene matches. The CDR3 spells CASSYNRGDTQYF. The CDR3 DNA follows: TGTGCCAGCAGTTATAACAGGGGAGATACGCAGTATTTT.

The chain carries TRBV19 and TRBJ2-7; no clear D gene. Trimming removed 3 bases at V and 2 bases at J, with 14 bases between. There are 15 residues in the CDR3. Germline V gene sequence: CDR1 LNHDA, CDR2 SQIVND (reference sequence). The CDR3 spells CASSMVPDGPYEQYF. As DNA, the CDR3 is TGTGCCAGTAGTATGGTCCCGGACGGACCCTACGAGCAGTACTTC.

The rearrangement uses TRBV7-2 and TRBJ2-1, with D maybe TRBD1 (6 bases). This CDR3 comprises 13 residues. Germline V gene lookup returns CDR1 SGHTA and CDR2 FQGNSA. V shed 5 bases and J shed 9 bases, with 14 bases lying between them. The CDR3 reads CASSPMDRPEQFF. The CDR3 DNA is TGTGCCAGCAGCCCGATGGACAGACCTGAGCAGTTCTTC.

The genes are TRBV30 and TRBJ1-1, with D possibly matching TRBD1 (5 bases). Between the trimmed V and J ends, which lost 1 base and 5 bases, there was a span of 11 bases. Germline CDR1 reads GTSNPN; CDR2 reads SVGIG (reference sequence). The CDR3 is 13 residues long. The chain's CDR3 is CAWSAGEGTEAFF. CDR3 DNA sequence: TGTGCCTGGAGTGCGGGAGAGGGGACTGAAGCTTTCTTT.

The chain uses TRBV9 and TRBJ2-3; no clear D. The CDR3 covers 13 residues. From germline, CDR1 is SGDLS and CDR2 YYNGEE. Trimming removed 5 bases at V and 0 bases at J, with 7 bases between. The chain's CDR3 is CASSRASTDTQYF. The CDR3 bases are TGTGCCAGCAGTCGGGCCAGCACAGATACGCAGTATTTT.

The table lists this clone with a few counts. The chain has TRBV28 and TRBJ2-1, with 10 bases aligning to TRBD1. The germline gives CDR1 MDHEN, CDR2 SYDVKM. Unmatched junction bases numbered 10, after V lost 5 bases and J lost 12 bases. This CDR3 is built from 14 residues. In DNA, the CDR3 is TGTGCCAGCAGTATGCCGGGACAGGGGATAGGGCAGTTCTTC. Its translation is CASSMPGQGIGQFF.

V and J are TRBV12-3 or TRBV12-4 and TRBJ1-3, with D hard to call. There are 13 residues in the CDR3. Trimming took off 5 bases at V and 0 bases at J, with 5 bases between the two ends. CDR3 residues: CASSQDSGNTIYF. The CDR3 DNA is TGTGCCAGCAGTCAGGACTCTGGAAACACCATATATTTT.

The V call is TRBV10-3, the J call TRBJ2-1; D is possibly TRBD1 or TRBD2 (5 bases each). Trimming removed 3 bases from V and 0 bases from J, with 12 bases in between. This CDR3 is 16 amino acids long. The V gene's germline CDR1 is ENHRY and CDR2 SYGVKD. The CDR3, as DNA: TGTGCCATCAGTGACGGGGACCGCAGCTCCTACAATGAGCAGTTCTTC. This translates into CAISDGDRSSYNEQFF.

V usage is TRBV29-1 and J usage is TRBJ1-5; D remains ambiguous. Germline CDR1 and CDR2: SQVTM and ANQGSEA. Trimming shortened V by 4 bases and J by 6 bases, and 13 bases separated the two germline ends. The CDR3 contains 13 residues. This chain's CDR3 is CSVGGPDTQPQHF. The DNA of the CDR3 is TGCAGCGTTGGTGGGCCAGACACTCAGCCCCAGCATTTT. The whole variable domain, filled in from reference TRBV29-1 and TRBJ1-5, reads SAVISQKPSRDICQRGTSLTIQCQVDSQVTMMFWYRQQPGQSLTLIATANQGSEATYESGFVIDKFPISRPNLTFSTLTVSNMSPEDSSIYLCSVGGPDTQPQHFGDGTRLSIL.